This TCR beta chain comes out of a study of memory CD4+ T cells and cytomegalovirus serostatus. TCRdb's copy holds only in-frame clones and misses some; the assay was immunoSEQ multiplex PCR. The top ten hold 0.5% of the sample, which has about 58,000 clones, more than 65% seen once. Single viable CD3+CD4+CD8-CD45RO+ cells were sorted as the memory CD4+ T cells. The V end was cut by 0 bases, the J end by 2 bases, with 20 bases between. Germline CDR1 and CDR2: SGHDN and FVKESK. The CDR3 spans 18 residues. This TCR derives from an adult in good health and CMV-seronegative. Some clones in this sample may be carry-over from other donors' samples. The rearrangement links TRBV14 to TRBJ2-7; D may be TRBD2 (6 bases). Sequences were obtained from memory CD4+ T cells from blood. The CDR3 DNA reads TGTGCCAGCAGCCAAGACACCCCGTGGGTAGCGGAAACCTACGAGCAGTACTTC. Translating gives CASSQDTPWVAETYEQYF.